What follows are 20 T cell receptor beta chains derived from one specimen sequenced in a study of spatial heterogeneity in lung cancer. Study findings and constraints: Intratumoral expanded alpha and beta TCR counts were found to track tumor mutation counts.

TCRdb itself ran the 5' RACE reads through MiXCR, one entry per CDR3 protein. Among several thousand distinct CDR3 sequences listed, roughly 15% were seen once. Time point denoted: sample taken at primary tumor resection. These TCRs' antigens remain unknown. This material consisted of lung tumor tissue, taken at surgery. The receptors were gathered from a male donor with early-stage non-small cell lung cancer.

A note on this clonotype: Because the library targeted alpha chains, this beta chain is an off-target read whose size means little. The chain employs TRBV3-1 and TRBJ2-7; tentative D call: TRBD2 (6 bases). This CDR3 region has 11 residues. Germline V CDR1 and CDR2: LGHDT, YNNKEL (reference sequence). The CDR3 DNA is TGTGCTTGCGGGGTAGCCTACGAGCAGTACTTC. This sequence encodes CACGVAYEQYF.

This clonotype is labeled as medium-sized. A library made for alpha chains picked up this beta chain off target, so its size means little. The CDR3 DNA sequence: TGCGCCAGCAGCCAAGATACGCCAGGGAACACCGGGGAGCTGTTTTTT. This translates into CASSQDTPGNTGELFF. The J gene is TRBJ2-2, the V gene TRBV4-3, with unresolved D. Looked up from germline, CDR1 is LGHNA and CDR2 is YSLEER. V lost 0 bases to trimming and J lost 1 base, with 9 bases between them. The CDR3 totals 16 residues.

This clonotype was found a few times. This beta chain appears as a stray read in a library generated for alpha chains; its size is not informative. The genes are TRBV5-1 and TRBJ2-1, with D perhaps TRBD2 (7 bases). The length of the CDR3 is 18 residues. V shed 4 bases and J shed 11 bases, with 31 bases lying between them. From germline, CDR1 is SGHRS and CDR2 YFSETQ. The CDR3 region has the DNA TGCGCCAGCAGCATAGACTATGCCGGGGGGCCGGGTGCCGCCAAGCAGTTCTTC. Encoded protein: CASSIDYAGGPGAAKQFF.

With regard to this clonotype: Since the library was made to target alpha chains, this beta chain is a stray read and its abundance is not meaningful. The chain recombines TRBV12-3 or TRBV12-4 with TRBJ2-5, with a possible D match to TRBD1 (6 bases). V was shortened by 5 bases and J by 2 bases, with 15 bases between the two germline ends. This CDR3 comprises 15 residues. CDR3 sequence reads: CASSRLGASQETQYF. The CDR3 region has the DNA TGTGCCAGCAGTCGATTGGGGGCCTCGCAAGAGACCCAGTACTTC.

Relative to its sample, this clonotype is large. Since the library was made to target alpha chains, this beta chain is a stray read and its abundance is not meaningful. This chain uses TRBV6-6 with TRBJ1-5, with D perhaps TRBD1 (5 bases). The CDR3 has 15 amino acids. V was shortened by 0 bases and J by 3 bases, with 9 bases between the two germline ends. Germline loops: CDR1 MNHNY, CDR2 SVGAGI (reference sequence). Here the CDR3 reads CASSYSTDFNQPQHF. CDR3 sequence (DNA): TGTGCCAGCAGTTACTCGACAGATTTCAATCAGCCCCAGCATTTT.

In its sample, this clonotype is medium-sized (0.01 to 0.1%). For a library built for alpha chains, this beta chain is a stray read; little rests on its size. The rearrangement uses TRBV20-1 and TRBJ1-6, with a possible D match to TRBD1 (5 bases). The V and J ends lost 5 bases and 16 bases respectively, with 18 bases between them. The CDR3 loop spans 12 amino acids. The V gene's germline CDR1 is DFQATT and CDR2 SNEGSKA (reference sequence). In DNA, the CDR3 is TGCAGTGCTCACCCTGACCGGGGCCATCTCCACTTT. Protein product: CSAHPDRGHLHF.

This clonotype was observed a handful of times. A library made for alpha chains picked up this beta chain off target, so its size means little. The chain recombines TRBV12-5 with TRBJ2-5; TRBD1 aligns across 7 bases. Germline trimming cut 4 bases from V and 8 bases from J; bases unmatched to any gene: 4. Germline loops: CDR1 LGHNT, CDR2 FRNRAP. The CDR3 is made up of 12 amino acids. The CDR3 sequence is CASGWDSPTQYF. CDR3 coding DNA: TGTGCTAGTGGTTGGGACAGTCCAACCCAGTACTTC.

By share of the sample, this clonotype is large. Because the library targeted alpha chains, this beta chain is an off-target read whose size means little. The CDR3 coding sequence is TGTGCCAGCAGCTTAGCGTGGCGGTCAGGGGCTGAAGCTTTCTTT. It codes for CASSLAWRSGAEAFF. This chain joins TRBV7-8 and TRBJ1-1; D might be TRBD1 (6 bases). The CDR3 consists of 15 residues. Germline V gene data show CDR1 as SGHVS and CDR2 as FQNEAQ. V was clipped by 0 bases and J by 6 bases, with 14 bases between them.

Points on this clonotype: The library was designed around alpha chains, so this beta chain is a stray read whose abundance carries little weight. The chain combines TRBV6-5 with TRBJ1-2, with 7 bases aligning to TRBD1. This CDR3 has 14 residues. CDR1 is MNHEY, CDR2 SVGAGI, per germline. The junction had 4 bases not matched to a gene; V was cut back by 2 bases and J by 4 bases. The CDR3 DNA is TGTGCCAGCAGTTACCTTGGACAGGCCTATGGCTACACCTTC. Translated: CASSYLGQAYGYTF.

With respect to this clonotype: Because the library targeted alpha chains, this beta chain is an off-target read whose size means little. The chain combines TRBV2 with TRBJ2-6; D might be TRBD1 (7 bases). This CDR3 is built from 17 residues. V dropped 6 bases and J dropped 0 bases, with 15 bases sitting between them. In germline, CDR1 is SNHLY, CDR2 FYNNEI. The CDR3 sequence: CASRDWRDSSGANVLTF. The CDR3 DNA reads TGTGCCAGCAGGGACTGGCGGGACAGCTCTGGGGCCAACGTCCTGACTTTC.

There are a few counts of this clonotype. Because the library targeted alpha chains, this beta chain is an off-target read whose size means little. This rearrangement joins TRBV6-6 to TRBJ2-5; 8 bases match TRBD2. CDR3 length: 18 residues. Trimming removed 2 bases from V and 0 bases from J; junction bases left unmatched: 11. Per germline, CDR1 MNHNY and CDR2 SVGAGI (reference sequence). CDR3: CASSYVGYGGENQETQYF. The CDR3 region has the DNA TGTGCCAGCAGTTACGTAGGATACGGGGGGGAAAACCAAGAGACCCAGTACTTC.

This clonotype was found once. This beta chain is an off-target read within a library intended for alpha chains, so its frequency means little. V usage is TRBV6-1 and J usage is TRBJ2-1; TRBD2 aligns across 11 bases. Germline CDR1 reads MNHNS; CDR2 reads SASEGT. After removal of 8 bases from V and 9 bases from J, the junction contained 12 bases not matched to a gene. The CDR3 is made up of 15 amino acids. The CDR3 DNA sequence: TGTGCCAGCGTCTCTAGCGGGGGGATACTCACTGAGCAGTTCTTC. Translation gives CASVSSGGILTEQFF.

Concerning this clonotype itself: The junction departs from the called germline gene at one end, perhaps through a read error. This beta chain is an unintended read in a library built for alpha chains; its size means little. The chain employs TRBV28 and TRBJ1-2; D unresolved. Germline V lookup: CDR1 MDHEN, CDR2 SYDVKM. The CDR3 totals 11 residues. In DNA form, the CDR3 reads TGTGCCAGCAGTTCCCACGAAAGGAACGCCTTC. It is translated as CASSSHERNAF.

A word on this clonotype: This beta chain was picked up by a library intended for alpha chains and is off target, so its count carries little meaning. The chain has TRBV19 and TRBJ2-5; no reliable D call. Germline V gene data show CDR1 as LNHDA and CDR2 as SQIVND (reference sequence). The germline V and J ends were trimmed by 1 base and 4 bases, with 16 bases remaining between them. This CDR3 comprises 16 residues. In nucleotides, the CDR3 is TGTGCCAGTAGTATAGGGGTACGCCTAAACCTAGAGACCCAGTACTTC. It codes for CASSIGVRLNLETQYF.

Comments on this clonotype: This beta chain is a stray sequence in a library constructed for alpha chains; its clone size is not meaningful. The chain uses TRBV9 and TRBJ1-4; 8 bases fit TRBD1. Germline V lookup: CDR1 SGDLS, CDR2 YYNGEE. V was clipped by 4 bases and J by 2 bases; unmatched bases: 4. The CDR3 contains 15 residues. The CDR3: CASSRRTGTNEKLFF. The CDR3, as DNA: TGTGCCAGCAGCCGCCGGACAGGGACTAATGAAAAACTGTTTTTT. Using reference TRBV9 and TRBJ1-4 for the parts outside the CDR3, the full variable domain is DSGVTQTPKHLITATGQRVTLRCSPRSGDLSVYWYQQSLDQGLQFLIQYYNGEERAKGNILERFSAQQFPDLHSELNLSSLELGDSALYFCASSRRTGTNEKLFFGSGTQLSVL.

Note on this clonotype: A library prepared for alpha chains yielded this beta chain as an off-target read; its size is of little meaning. The chain recombines TRBV6-5 with TRBJ2-3; TRBD2 aligns across 7 bases. J lost 6 bases, V lost 6 bases, and 6 bases had no gene match. CDR1 and CDR2 from the germline V gene are MNHEY and SVGAGI. This CDR3 contains 13 residues. This chain's CDR3 is CASSLKLADTQYF. The CDR3 DNA is TGTGCCAGCAGCCTCAAACTAGCGGATACGCAGTATTTT.

By sample share, this clonotype is medium-sized (0.01 to 0.1%). The library was designed around alpha chains, so this beta chain is a stray read whose abundance carries little weight. The chain is built from TRBV6-5 and TRBJ1-1; D is uncertain. This CDR3 is 14 amino acids long. V was pared by 3 bases and J by 4 bases, with 12 bases between. The V gene's germline CDR1 is MNHEY and CDR2 SVGAGI. This chain's CDR3 is CASSYGGRTTEAFF. The CDR3 DNA follows: TGTGCCAGCAGTTATGGAGGGAGGACCACTGAAGCTTTCTTT.

Comments on this clonotype: This beta chain came through as a stray read in a library set up for alpha chains, and its size says little. This chain links TRBV30 with TRBJ2-7; D possibly corresponds to TRBD1 (6 bases). The CDR3 runs to 13 residues. Deletions cut 1 base from V and 2 bases from J, with 9 bases between. Germline V gives CDR1 GTSNPN, CDR2 SVGIG (reference sequence). The CDR3 nucleotides read TGTGCCTGGAGTGCAGGGGACACCTACGAGCAGTACTTC. It yields the protein CAWSAGDTYEQYF.

Sample share makes this clonotype medium-sized. Little can be read into the size of this beta chain, an off-target read in a library designed for alpha chains. The chain links TRBV20-1 to TRBJ2-6; no clear D gene. The CDR3 has 13 residues. Per germline, CDR1 DFQATT and CDR2 SNEGSKA (reference sequence). Between the trimmed V and J ends, which lost 3 bases and 3 bases, there was a span of 6 bases. The CDR3 is CSARESGANVLTF. As DNA, the CDR3 is TGCAGTGCTAGGGAAAGTGGGGCCAACGTCCTGACTTTC.

This clonotype was seen a few times. Relative to the germline gene, one junction end is altered; a read error may explain this. Being off target in a library aimed at alpha chains, this beta chain has a size of little meaning. This rearrangement joins TRBV7-7 to TRBJ2-3, with 9 bases aligning to TRBD2. There are 13 residues in the CDR3. CDR1 and CDR2 from the germline V gene are SSHAT and FNYEAQ (reference sequence). The CDR3 reads CASSGGFADTQYF. The CDR3 DNA reads as TGTGCTAGCAGCGGGGGGTTCGCAGATACGCAGTATTTT.